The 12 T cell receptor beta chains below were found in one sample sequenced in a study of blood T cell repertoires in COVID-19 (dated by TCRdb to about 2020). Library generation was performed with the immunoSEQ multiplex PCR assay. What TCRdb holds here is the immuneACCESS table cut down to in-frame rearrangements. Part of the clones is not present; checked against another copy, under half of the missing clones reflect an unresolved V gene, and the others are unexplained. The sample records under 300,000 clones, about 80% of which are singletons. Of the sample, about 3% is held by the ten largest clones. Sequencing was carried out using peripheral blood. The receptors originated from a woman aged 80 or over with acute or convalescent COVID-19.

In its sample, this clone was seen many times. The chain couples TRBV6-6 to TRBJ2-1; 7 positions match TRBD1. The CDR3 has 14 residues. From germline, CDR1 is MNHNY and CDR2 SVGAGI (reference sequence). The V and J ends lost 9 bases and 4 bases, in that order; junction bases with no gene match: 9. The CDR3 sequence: CASGKGALYNEQFF. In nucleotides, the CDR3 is TGTGCCAGTGGGAAGGGGGCTTTATACAATGAGCAGTTCTTC.

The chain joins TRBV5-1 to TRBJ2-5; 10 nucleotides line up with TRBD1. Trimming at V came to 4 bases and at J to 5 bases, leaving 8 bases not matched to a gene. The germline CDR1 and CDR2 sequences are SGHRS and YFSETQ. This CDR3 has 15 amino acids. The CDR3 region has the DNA TGCGCCAGCAGCCCACGGACAGGGGGATTGGAGACCCAGTACTTC. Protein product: CASSPRTGGLETQYF.

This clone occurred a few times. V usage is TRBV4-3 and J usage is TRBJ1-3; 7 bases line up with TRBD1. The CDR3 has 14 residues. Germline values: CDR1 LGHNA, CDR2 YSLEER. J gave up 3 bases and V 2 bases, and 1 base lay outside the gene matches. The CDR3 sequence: CASSQWTGGNTIYF. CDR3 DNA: TGCGCCAGCAGCCAATGGACAGGTGGAAACACCATATATTTT.

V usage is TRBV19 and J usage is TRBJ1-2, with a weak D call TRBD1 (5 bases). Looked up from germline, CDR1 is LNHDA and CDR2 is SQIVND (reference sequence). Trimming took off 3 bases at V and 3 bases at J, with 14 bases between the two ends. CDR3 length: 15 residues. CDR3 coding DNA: TGTGCCAGTAGTATCCGAACAGGATCCGACTATGGCTACACCTTC. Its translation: CASSIRTGSDYGYTF.

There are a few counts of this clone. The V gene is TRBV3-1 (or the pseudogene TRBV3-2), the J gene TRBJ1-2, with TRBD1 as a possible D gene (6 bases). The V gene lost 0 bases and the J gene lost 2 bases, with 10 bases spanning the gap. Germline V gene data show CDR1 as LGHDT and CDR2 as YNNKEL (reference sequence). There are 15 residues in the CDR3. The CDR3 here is CASSQDPRGNYGYTF. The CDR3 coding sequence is TGTGCCAGCAGCCAAGATCCGAGGGGGAACTATGGCTACACCTTC.

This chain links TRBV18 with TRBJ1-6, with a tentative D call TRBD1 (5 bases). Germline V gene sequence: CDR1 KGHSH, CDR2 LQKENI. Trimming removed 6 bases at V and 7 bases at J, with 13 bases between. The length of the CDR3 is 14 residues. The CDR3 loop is CASSTGTINSPLHF. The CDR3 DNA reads TGTGCCAGCTCGACCGGGACTATCAATTCACCCCTCCACTTT.

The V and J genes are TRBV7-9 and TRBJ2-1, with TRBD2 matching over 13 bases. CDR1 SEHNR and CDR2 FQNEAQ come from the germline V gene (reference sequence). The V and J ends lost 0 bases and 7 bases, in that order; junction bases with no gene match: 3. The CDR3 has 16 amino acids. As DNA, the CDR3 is TGTGCCAGCAGCTTAGCTCCGGGACTAGCGGGGAATGAGCAGTTCTTC. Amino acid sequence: CASSLAPGLAGNEQFF.

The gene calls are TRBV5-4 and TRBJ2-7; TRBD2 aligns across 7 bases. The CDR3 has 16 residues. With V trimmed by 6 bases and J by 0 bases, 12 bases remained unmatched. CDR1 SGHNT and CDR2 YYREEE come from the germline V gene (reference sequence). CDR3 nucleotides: TGTGCCAGCACCCCGGGGGGTGCGAGGAGCTCCTACGAGCAGTACTTC. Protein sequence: CASTPGGARSSYEQYF.

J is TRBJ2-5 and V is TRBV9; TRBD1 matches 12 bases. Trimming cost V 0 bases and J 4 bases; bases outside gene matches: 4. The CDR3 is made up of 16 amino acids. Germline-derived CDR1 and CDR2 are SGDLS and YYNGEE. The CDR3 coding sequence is TGTGCCAGCAGCGTAGGGGGGACAGGGGGCCGAGAGACCCAGTACTTC. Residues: CASSVGGTGGRETQYF. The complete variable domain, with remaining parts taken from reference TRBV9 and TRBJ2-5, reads DSGVTQTPKHLITATGQRVTLRCSPRSGDLSVYWYQQSLDQGLQFLIQYYNGEERAKGNILERFSAQQFPDLHSELNLSSLELGDSALYFCASSVGGTGGRETQYFGPGTRLLVL.

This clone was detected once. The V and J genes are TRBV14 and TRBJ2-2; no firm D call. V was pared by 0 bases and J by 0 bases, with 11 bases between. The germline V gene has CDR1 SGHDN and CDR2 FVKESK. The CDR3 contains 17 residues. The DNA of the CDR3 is TGTGCCAGCAGCCAAGATCTCTGGCAAGCGAACACCGGGGAGCTGTTTTTT. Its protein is CASSQDLWQANTGELFF.

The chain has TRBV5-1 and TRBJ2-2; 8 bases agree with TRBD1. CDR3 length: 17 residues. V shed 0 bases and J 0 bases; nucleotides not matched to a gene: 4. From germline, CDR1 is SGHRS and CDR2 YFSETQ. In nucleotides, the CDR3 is TGCGCCAGCAGCTTGGCAGGGGGCAACGCGAACACCGGGGAGCTGTTTTTT. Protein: CASSLAGGNANTGELFF.

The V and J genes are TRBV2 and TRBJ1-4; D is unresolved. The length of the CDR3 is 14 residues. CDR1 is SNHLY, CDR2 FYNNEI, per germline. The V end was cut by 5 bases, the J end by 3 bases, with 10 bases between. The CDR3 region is CASSPNLPNEKLFF. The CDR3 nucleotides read TGTGCCAGCAGTCCCAACTTACCTAATGAAAAACTGTTTTTT.